Sequencing of this TCR beta chain was carried out in a study of T-cell reconstitution after alpha-beta-depleted transplantation in children. The library targeted TCRbeta and was prepared with unique molecular identifiers. Each CDR3 protein is one row after TCRdb ran MiXCR on the PCR reads. In the table there are fewer than 750,000 distinct CDR3 sequences, 23% of which are singletons. The CDR3 covers 14 residues. V dropped 5 bases and J dropped 7 bases, with 17 bases sitting between them. Germline loops: CDR1 MNHEY, CDR2 SMNVEV (reference sequence). Whole-study findings and limits: Once a year had passed after transplant, T-cell counts and diversity came mostly from newly produced T cells.

Turning to this clonotype: Antigen specificity is unknown.

Sequenced material: PBMCs, mostly from graft donor cells, taken 360 days after TCRalphabeta/CD19-depleted stem cell transplant. V usage is TRBV27 and J usage is TRBJ2-5; D is unresolved. The sequence came from a boy under two years old who had a stem cell transplant for acute myeloid leukemia, so the T cells may come from the graft donor. The CDR3 bases are TGTGCCAGCAGTGGACCCGGGCTCTCCGGGACCCAGTACTTC. Translating it yields CASSGPGLSGTQYF.